One and the same sample provided the 2 T cell receptor beta chains below, sequenced in a study of blood T cell repertoires in COVID-19. Measured with immunoSEQ multiplex PCR; TCRdb has only the in-frame clones, and not every one. This sample has around 180,000 clones, with about 82% found just once. Sequenced: PBMCs or T cells enriched from blood (not recorded which). Source of these receptors: a woman in her thirties who had recovered from COVID-19.

The chain has TRBV7-8 and TRBJ2-2; D remains ambiguous. The CDR3 sequence is 14 residues long. V lost 4 bases and J lost 9, with 15 bases in between. CDR1 SGHVS and CDR2 FQNEAQ come from the germline V gene. The CDR3 is CASSSSGFRWELFF. Here the CDR3 DNA reads TGTGCCAGCAGCTCCTCCGGGTTTAGGTGGGAGCTGTTTTTT.

The chain is built from TRBV2 and TRBJ2-7; D is unclear. Germline V CDR1 and CDR2: SNHLY, FYNNEI. CDR3 length equals 13 residues. The V and J ends lost 4 bases and 2 bases respectively, with 9 bases between them. In nucleotides, the CDR3 is TGTGCCAGCAGTGCCAGGAACACCTACGAGCAGTACTTC. This encodes CASSARNTYEQYF.